A selection of T cell receptor beta chains follows, all from one sample in a study of T-cell memory formation after mild COVID-19. Using its own MiXCR run on the 5' RACE reads, TCRdb lists one record per CDR3 protein. The repertoire holds 300,000 to 400,000 distinct CDR3 sequences, with under 30% as singletons. Sequencing used PBMCs or a T cell subset sorted from them (not recorded which). The origin of the receptors is an adult woman who had mild COVID-19 (a few samples of this study predate the infection). Cell type and time point are not known. The CDR3 runs from the conserved cysteine through the conserved F or W. Each record gives: V gene, J gene, D gene, CDR3 protein. A D gene is named only where the DNA matches it firmly.

V gene: TRBV5-1; J gene: TRBJ2-5; D gene: TRBD1; CDR3 protein: CASSPGTGGETQYF
V gene: TRBV29-1; J gene: TRBJ2-7; D gene: -; CDR3 protein: CSVDEGWGTYEQYF
V gene: TRBV6-5; J gene: TRBJ1-1; D gene: TRBD1; CDR3 protein: CASSRDRGLYTEAFF
V gene: TRBV5-6; J gene: TRBJ1-3; D gene: -; CDR3 protein: CASSRLGPLSGNTIYF
V gene: TRBV9; J gene: TRBJ1-1; D gene: -; CDR3 protein: CASSTRAGVEAFF
V gene: TRBV12-3/TRBV12-4; J gene: TRBJ1-5; D gene: -; CDR3 protein: CASAVSGASQPQHF
V gene: TRBV4-2; J gene: TRBJ2-1; D gene: TRBD2; CDR3 protein: CASSPGASGSGNEQFF
V gene: TRBV29-1; J gene: TRBJ1-1; D gene: -; CDR3 protein: CSVVWSVGTEAFF
V gene: TRBV18; J gene: TRBJ1-1; D gene: TRBD1; CDR3 protein: CASSPLRQGMNTEAFF
V gene: TRBV5-1; J gene: TRBJ2-1; D gene: -; CDR3 protein: CASSLVGSAGYNEQFF
V gene: TRBV4-2; J gene: TRBJ2-7; D gene: TRBD2; CDR3 protein: CASSQVLAGGEQYF
V gene: TRBV3-1; J gene: TRBJ2-7; D gene: TRBD2; CDR3 protein: CASSRSGGESYEQYF
V gene: TRBV5-4; J gene: TRBJ2-3; D gene: -; CDR3 protein: CASSEMRFRGADTQYF
V gene: TRBV7-2; J gene: TRBJ2-3; D gene: -; CDR3 protein: CASTLPSQGGRTDTQYF
V gene: TRBV30; J gene: TRBJ2-7; D gene: TRBD2; CDR3 protein: CAWMVAGAEQYF
V gene: TRBV12-3/TRBV12-4; J gene: TRBJ2-3; D gene: -; CDR3 protein: CASSQIGESTDTQYF
V gene: TRBV9; J gene: TRBJ2-7; D gene: TRBD1; CDR3 protein: CASSVGDRGYEQYF
V gene: TRBV19; J gene: TRBJ2-5; D gene: -; CDR3 protein: CASSERAFSQETQYF
V gene: TRBV7-9; J gene: TRBJ1-4; D gene: -; CDR3 protein: CASSYRKGPVEKLFF
V gene: TRBV12-3/TRBV12-4; J gene: TRBJ1-2; D gene: -; CDR3 protein: CASSPGQRSPFGYTF
V gene: TRBV4-1; J gene: TRBJ2-7; D gene: TRBD2; CDR3 protein: CASSQDGSGRYNSYEQYF
V gene: TRBV6-4; J gene: TRBJ2-3; D gene: -; CDR3 protein: CAGNSRGSSTDTQYF
V gene: TRBV12-3/TRBV12-4; J gene: TRBJ2-7; D gene: TRBD1; CDR3 protein: CASSQSRDRSTYEQYF
V gene: TRBV6-5; J gene: TRBJ1-4; D gene: TRBD1; CDR3 protein: CASSRETGGGNEKLFF